The clone carrying this TCR beta chain was picked up many times. Looked up from germline, CDR1 is SGHVS and CDR2 is FQNEAQ. The germline V and J ends were trimmed by 1 base and 1 base, with 16 bases remaining between them. This CDR3 has 17 amino acids. These data belong to a study of CD8 T cells in ankylosing spondylitis. Via MiXCR, TCRdb re-called the 5' RACE reads, giving one row per CDR3 protein. The repertoire holds roughly 48,000 distinct CDR3 sequences, with approximately 7% as singletons. This TCR was sampled from a female donor with ankylosing spondylitis or in good health (not recorded which). The sample taken for sequencing was blood, either unsorted or a sorted T cell fraction (not recorded which). The chain employs TRBV7-8 and TRBJ1-2; possible D gene TRBD1, 5 bases. CDR3 coding DNA: TGTGCCAGCAGCTTAGTGCCAGGGCCCCTCTTTAACTATGGCTACACCTTC. It yields the protein CASSLVPGPLFNYGYTF.